The sequence of this T cell receptor beta chain was determined in a study of OX40 agonist ivuxolimab in advanced cancers. Background on the study: Earlier anti-PD-1, anti-PD-L1 or anti-CTLA-4 therapy was permitted; 40% had received some.

Generated by immunoSEQ multiplex PCR, the TCRdb table keeps only in-frame clones and is missing some. The sample gives tens of thousands of clones, around 90% of which show up once; approximately 0.3% is in the top ten. For this clone: The target antigen is unknown.

Overall study findings and caveats: At doses 0.1 to 3.0 mg/kg, CD4+ and CD8+ clones expanded. Relative to CD4+ cells, CD8+ T cells on average had more expanded clones.

The sequence was collected from an adult with an advanced solid tumor such as melanoma, head and neck, liver or kidney cancer. The sequences come from CD4+ or CD8+ T cells sorted from blood, collected in a trial of the OX40 agonist ivuxolimab.

CDR3 in amino acids: CASSIWLFGNTIYF. The DNA for the CDR3 is TGTGCCAGTAGTATTTGGTTGTTTGGAAACACCATATATTTT. V gene TRBV19 combines with J gene TRBJ1-3, with no clear D. The V and J ends lost 3 bases and 3 bases respectively, with 9 bases between them. The CDR3 is 14 residues long. Germline values: CDR1 LNHDA, CDR2 SQIVND (reference sequence). Together with reference TRBV19 and TRBJ1-3, the CDR3 gives the full variable domain: DGGITQSPKYLFRKEGQNVTLSCEQNLNHDAMYWYRQDPGQGLRLIYYSQIVNDFQKGDIAEGYSVSREKKESFPLTVTSAQKNPTAFYLCASSIWLFGNTIYFGEGSWLTVV.